This T cell receptor beta chain stems from a study of response to subunit inactivated influenza vaccine. This clonotype was seen ten or more times. Its antigen is unknown. The study, taken as a whole, reports: A suggestion made by the authors is that each seasonal influenza vaccination recruits few new T cells.

TCRdb recomputed calls from the RT-PCR reads with MiXCR, one row per CDR3 protein. The data hold hundreds of thousands of distinct CDR3 sequences, with 21% observed a single time. CDR1 is MNHEY and CDR2 is SMNVEV in the germline V gene (reference sequence). CDR3 size: 14 residues. V was cut by 4 bases and J by 7 bases, with 16 bases left in between. Sequencing used PBMCs from blood, obtained about 20 months after vaccination. This clonotype originated in a man aged 50 to 75 who received an inactivated influenza vaccine. The rearrangement joins TRBV27 to TRBJ1-1; possibly TRBD1 for D (5 bases). CDR3 protein: CASSSPGGKSEAFF. The CDR3 DNA sequence: TGTGCCAGCAGTTCCCCTGGGGGGAAGAGTGAAGCTTTCTTT.